A selection of T cell receptor beta chains follows, all from one sample in a study of cytomegalovirus exposure and HLA in healthy donors. TCRdb keeps only in-frame clones here, not all; method: immunoSEQ multiplex PCR. This repertoire shows 150,000 to 200,000 clones, over 80% found once; its top ten account for roughly 2%. Sequenced material: PBMCs. All receptors come from a human donor in good health. Both conserved end residues are part of each CDR3. D genes are given only for firm matches. Not all rows give a size; the values are once, few, many and, for expanded clones, a class.

d_call: TRBD2
clone_size: once
j_call: TRBJ2-1
cdr3_length: 19
v_call: TRBV7-9
cdr3_aa: CASSLARGSGGSSYNEQFF
cdr3_nt: TGTGCCAGCAGCTTAGCGCGAGGTAGCGGGGGCAGCTCCTACAATGAGCAGTTCTTC

d_call: -
clone_size: once
j_call: TRBJ2-3
cdr3_length: 17
v_call: TRBV11-3
cdr3_aa: CASSLEGGGFGTDTQYF
cdr3_nt: TGTGCCAGCAGCTTAGAAGGGGGAGGGTTCGGCACAGATACGCAGTATTTT

d_call: -
clone_size: -
j_call: TRBJ1-2
cdr3_length: 11
v_call: TRBV29-1
cdr3_aa: CSVEDRAGYTF
cdr3_nt: TGCAGCGTTGAAGACAGGGCAGGCTACACCTTC

d_call: TRBD2
clone_size: -
j_call: TRBJ2-3
cdr3_length: 20
v_call: TRBV5-1
cdr3_aa: CASSSPGLAGGSKITDTQYF
cdr3_nt: TGCGCCAGCAGTTCACCGGGACTAGCGGGGGGCAGTAAAATCACAGATACGCAGTATTTT

d_call: -
clone_size: -
j_call: TRBJ1-2
cdr3_length: 14
v_call: TRBV6-1
cdr3_aa: CASSEILGPDGYTF
cdr3_nt: TGTGCCAGCAGTGAAATCTTGGGGCCGGATGGCTACACCTTC

d_call: -
clone_size: -
j_call: TRBJ2-5
cdr3_length: 14
v_call: TRBV5-6
cdr3_aa: CASTLGGAGETQYF
cdr3_nt: TGTGCCAGCACTCTGGGGGGAGCTGGGGAGACCCAGTACTTC

d_call: TRBD1
clone_size: once
j_call: TRBJ2-3
cdr3_length: 16
v_call: TRBV7-9
cdr3_aa: CASSSGQGTFADTQYF
cdr3_nt: TGTGCCAGCAGCTCAGGACAGGGGACGTTTGCAGATACGCAGTATTTT

d_call: -
clone_size: once
j_call: TRBJ2-6
cdr3_length: 16
v_call: TRBV6-4
cdr3_aa: CASSDSSSSGANVLTF
cdr3_nt: TGTGCCAGCAGTGACTCAAGCTCCTCTGGGGCCAACGTCCTGACTTTC

d_call: -
clone_size: -
j_call: TRBJ2-1
cdr3_length: 15
v_call: TRBV6-5
cdr3_aa: CASSYGQGIYNEQFF
cdr3_nt: TGTGCCAGCAGTTACGGGCAGGGGATCTACAATGAGCAGTTCTTC

d_call: -
clone_size: -
j_call: TRBJ2-1
cdr3_length: 16
v_call: TRBV25-1
cdr3_aa: CASSLTGAQGYNEQFF
cdr3_nt: TGTGCCAGCAGTTTGACAGGCGCCCAGGGGTACAATGAGCAGTTCTTC

d_call: -
clone_size: -
j_call: TRBJ2-7
cdr3_length: 14
v_call: TRBV6-1
cdr3_aa: CASMPGPASYEQYF
cdr3_nt: TGTGCCAGCATGCCAGGGCCGGCATCCTACGAGCAGTACTTC

d_call: TRBD1
clone_size: -
j_call: TRBJ2-7
cdr3_length: 12
v_call: TRBV6-1
cdr3_aa: CASVTGLGEQYF
cdr3_nt: TGTGCCAGCGTGACAGGGCTTGGCGAGCAGTACTTC

d_call: -
clone_size: -
j_call: TRBJ1-1
cdr3_length: 14
v_call: TRBV7-9
cdr3_aa: CSSSAGLSYTEAFF
cdr3_nt: TGTTCCAGCAGCGCCGGACTGAGTTACACTGAAGCTTTCTTT

d_call: -
clone_size: few
j_call: TRBJ1-1
cdr3_length: 16
v_call: TRBV28
cdr3_aa: CASSFARMSLNTEAFF
cdr3_nt: TGTGCCAGCAGTTTCGCCAGGATGAGCTTGAACACTGAAGCTTTCTTT

d_call: -
clone_size: -
j_call: TRBJ2-1
cdr3_length: 15
v_call: TRBV21-1
cdr3_aa: CASSKWGRLANEQFF
cdr3_nt: TGTGCCAGCAGCAAATGGGGTCGGTTAGCGAATGAGCAGTTCTTC

d_call: TRBD2
clone_size: -
j_call: TRBJ2-1
cdr3_length: 17
v_call: TRBV7-2
cdr3_aa: CASSLASGGVLYNEQFF
cdr3_nt: TGTGCCAGCAGCTTAGCGTCGGGGGGGGTGCTCTACAATGAGCAGTTCTTC

d_call: TRBD2
clone_size: -
j_call: TRBJ2-3
cdr3_length: 16
v_call: TRBV5-4
cdr3_aa: CASSRLAGTSTDTQYF
cdr3_nt: TGTGCCAGCAGCCGATTAGCGGGGACGAGCACAGATACGCAGTATTTT

d_call: -
clone_size: -
j_call: TRBJ1-5
cdr3_length: 15
v_call: TRBV7-9
cdr3_aa: CASSPAGGNNQPQHF
cdr3_nt: TGTGCCAGCAGCCCAGCGGGGGGTAACAATCAGCCCCAGCATTTT

d_call: -
clone_size: -
j_call: TRBJ2-4
cdr3_length: 13
v_call: TRBV7-9
cdr3_aa: CASSSITVYIQYF
cdr3_nt: TGTGCCAGCAGCTCAATCACGGTCTATATTCAGTACTTC

d_call: -
clone_size: few
j_call: TRBJ2-2
cdr3_length: 15
v_call: TRBV5-4
cdr3_aa: CASSLVASSTGELFF
cdr3_nt: TGTGCCAGCAGCTTGGTGGCTAGCTCCACCGGGGAGCTGTTTTTT

d_call: TRBD1
clone_size: once
j_call: TRBJ1-5
cdr3_length: 15
v_call: TRBV5-1
cdr3_aa: CASRPGQGLNQPQHF
cdr3_nt: TGCGCCAGCAGGCCGGGACAGGGACTCAATCAGCCCCAGCATTTT

d_call: -
clone_size: -
j_call: TRBJ1-2
cdr3_length: 11
v_call: TRBV20-1
cdr3_aa: CSARIGEGYTF
cdr3_nt: TGCAGTGCTAGAATCGGGGAAGGCTACACCTTC

d_call: -
clone_size: -
j_call: TRBJ2-3
cdr3_length: 15
v_call: TRBV9
cdr3_aa: CASSIPRGAADTQYF
cdr3_nt: TGTGCCAGCAGCATCCCCCGGGGGGCGGCAGATACGCAGTATTTT

d_call: TRBD1
clone_size: -
j_call: TRBJ2-7
cdr3_length: 12
v_call: TRBV6-1
cdr3_aa: CASSSTGDEQYF
cdr3_nt: TGTGCCAGCAGTTCGACAGGGGACGAGCAGTACTTC

d_call: TRBD1
clone_size: -
j_call: TRBJ2-7
cdr3_length: 15
v_call: TRBV7-6
cdr3_aa: CASSLGRGLAYEQYF
cdr3_nt: TGTGCCAGCAGCTTAGGCAGGGGGCTAGCCTACGAGCAGTACTTC

d_call: -
clone_size: few
j_call: TRBJ2-3
cdr3_length: 14
v_call: TRBV19
cdr3_aa: CASSTGISPDTQYF
cdr3_nt: TGTGCCAGTAGTACGGGGATCAGTCCAGATACGCAGTATTTT

d_call: TRBD1
clone_size: -
j_call: TRBJ1-2
cdr3_length: 13
v_call: TRBV7-9
cdr3_aa: CASSFTGDPGYTF
cdr3_nt: TGTGCCAGCAGCTTTACAGGGGACCCTGGCTACACCTTC

d_call: TRBD1
clone_size: few
j_call: TRBJ1-4
cdr3_length: 13
v_call: TRBV10-2
cdr3_aa: CASSDSRDRVMLF
cdr3_nt: TGCGCCAGCAGTGATAGTCGGGACAGGGTAATGCTTTTT

d_call: TRBD2
clone_size: -
j_call: TRBJ2-7
cdr3_length: 12
v_call: TRBV19
cdr3_aa: CASSGGGNEQYF
cdr3_nt: TGTGCCAGTAGCGGGGGAGGGAACGAGCAGTACTTC

d_call: -
clone_size: -
j_call: TRBJ1-2
cdr3_length: 15
v_call: TRBV7-9
cdr3_aa: CASSGAGQLIYGYTF
cdr3_nt: TGTGCCAGCAGCGGGGCCGGCCAGCTGATCTATGGCTACACCTTC

d_call: TRBD2
clone_size: -
j_call: TRBJ2-3
cdr3_length: 13
v_call: TRBV7-2
cdr3_aa: CAGGASGGATQYF
cdr3_nt: TGTGCCGGCGGGGCTAGCGGGGGTGCCACGCAGTATTTT

d_call: TRBD2
clone_size: -
j_call: TRBJ2-7
cdr3_length: 15
v_call: TRBV10-3
cdr3_aa: CAISESLAGGPEQYF
cdr3_nt: TGTGCCATCAGTGAGTCCCTAGCGGGGGGGCCCGAGCAGTACTTC

d_call: -
clone_size: once
j_call: TRBJ1-4
cdr3_length: 16
v_call: TRBV6-5
cdr3_aa: CASSYSSPGANEKLFF
cdr3_nt: TGTGCCAGCAGTTACTCGAGCCCGGGGGCTAATGAAAAACTGTTTTTT

d_call: TRBD1
clone_size: few
j_call: TRBJ2-5
cdr3_length: 16
v_call: TRBV13
cdr3_aa: CASSGQTGGATETQYF
cdr3_nt: TGTGCCAGCAGCGGACAGACAGGGGGCGCGACAGAGACCCAGTACTTC

d_call: -
clone_size: -
j_call: TRBJ1-1
cdr3_length: 14
v_call: TRBV6-1
cdr3_aa: CASSWGGSHTEAFF
cdr3_nt: TGTGCCAGCAGCTGGGGGGGGTCGCACACTGAAGCTTTCTTT

d_call: TRBD2
clone_size: -
j_call: TRBJ2-7
cdr3_length: 15
v_call: TRBV5-6
cdr3_aa: CASSLSGTASYEQYF
cdr3_nt: TGTGCCAGCAGCCTAAGCGGGACCGCCTCCTACGAGCAGTACTTC

d_call: -
clone_size: -
j_call: TRBJ1-2
cdr3_length: 15
v_call: TRBV28
cdr3_aa: CASSQMGGSNYGYTF
cdr3_nt: TGTGCCAGCAGCCAAATGGGGGGGTCCAACTATGGCTACACCTTC

d_call: TRBD2
clone_size: few
j_call: TRBJ2-7
cdr3_length: 15
v_call: TRBV27
cdr3_aa: CATSRVAGDSYEQYF
cdr3_nt: TGTGCCACCTCAAGGGTAGCGGGGGACTCCTACGAGCAGTACTTC

d_call: TRBD2
clone_size: -
j_call: TRBJ2-5
cdr3_length: 19
v_call: TRBV7-8
cdr3_aa: CASSFPYGTSGGYQETQYF
cdr3_nt: TGTGCCAGCAGCTTTCCTTACGGGACTAGCGGGGGGTACCAAGAGACCCAGTACTTC

d_call: TRBD1
clone_size: -
j_call: TRBJ2-1
cdr3_length: 17
v_call: TRBV7-7
cdr3_aa: CASSFGTGGGSYNEQFF
cdr3_nt: TGTGCCAGCAGCTTCGGGACAGGGGGGGGCTCCTACAATGAGCAGTTCTTC

d_call: TRBD1
clone_size: -
j_call: TRBJ1-2
cdr3_length: 14
v_call: TRBV9
cdr3_aa: CASSVDTGANGYTF
cdr3_nt: TGTGCCAGCAGCGTAGACACAGGGGCAAATGGCTACACCTTC

d_call: TRBD1
clone_size: few
j_call: TRBJ2-2
cdr3_length: 17
v_call: TRBV7-9
cdr3_aa: CASSQLTGQGRAGELFF
cdr3_nt: TGTGCCAGCAGCCAACTCACAGGACAGGGACGGGCCGGGGAGCTGTTTTTT

d_call: TRBD1
clone_size: -
j_call: TRBJ1-1
cdr3_length: 15
v_call: TRBV4-1
cdr3_aa: CASSQADRGGTEAFF
cdr3_nt: TGCGCCAGCAGCCAGGCTGACAGGGGGGGAACTGAAGCTTTCTTT

d_call: TRBD2
clone_size: -
j_call: TRBJ2-1
cdr3_length: 15
v_call: TRBV19
cdr3_aa: CASSIVLAGENEQFF
cdr3_nt: TGTGCCAGTAGTATAGTGCTAGCGGGGGAGAATGAGCAGTTCTTC

d_call: TRBD1
clone_size: -
j_call: TRBJ1-2
cdr3_length: 14
v_call: TRBV4-1
cdr3_aa: CASSQVTGGSGYTF
cdr3_nt: TGCGCCAGCAGCCAAGTTACAGGGGGCAGCGGCTACACCTTC

d_call: TRBD1
clone_size: -
j_call: TRBJ2-7
cdr3_length: 15
v_call: TRBV15
cdr3_aa: CATGTGGVVRNEQYF
cdr3_nt: TGTGCCACCGGGACAGGGGGCGTCGTTAGGAACGAGCAGTACTTC

d_call: TRBD2
clone_size: -
j_call: TRBJ2-7
cdr3_length: 18
v_call: TRBV7-9
cdr3_aa: CASRPESGTSGGAYEQYF
cdr3_nt: TGTGCCAGCAGACCCGAATCGGGGACTAGCGGGGGGGCCTACGAGCAGTACTTC

d_call: -
clone_size: -
j_call: TRBJ2-2
cdr3_length: 13
v_call: TRBV6-6
cdr3_aa: CASSYSSPGKLFF
cdr3_nt: TGTGCCAGCAGTTACTCGAGCCCAGGGAAGCTGTTTTTT